Listed here is a single TCR beta chain. Per germline, CDR1 SGHKS and CDR2 YYEKEE (reference sequence). CDR3 length equals 16 residues. Trimming removed 0 bases from V and 4 bases from J, with 14 bases in between. This sample stems from a study of blood T cell repertoires in COVID-19. Source study methods: It was from reference gene primer amplification that nucleated cell counts were estimated. Here immunoSEQ multiplex PCR was the method, and the copy in TCRdb shows in-frame clones only, minus some. V and J calls and clone size are those listed in that table; D and trimming were worked out from the DNA. This sample carries approximately 350,000 clones, over 80% of them seen once, and the ten largest clones take roughly 5.1%. Adults between roughly 18 and 89 years of age took part from more than 20 US areas. Donors in Cohort 3 counted as recovered after two negative PCRs, clearance, or symptom resolution.

This sequence joins TRBV5-5 and TRBJ1-5; D possibly corresponds to TRBD1 (5 bases). The specimen was PBMCs or T cells enriched from blood (not recorded which). The sequence derives from a woman between 50 and 59 years old who had recovered from COVID-19. The CDR3 sequence is CASSLEGQGTNQPQHF. In DNA form, the CDR3 reads TGTGCCAGCAGCTTGGAAGGTCAGGGTACGAATCAGCCCCAGCATTTT.